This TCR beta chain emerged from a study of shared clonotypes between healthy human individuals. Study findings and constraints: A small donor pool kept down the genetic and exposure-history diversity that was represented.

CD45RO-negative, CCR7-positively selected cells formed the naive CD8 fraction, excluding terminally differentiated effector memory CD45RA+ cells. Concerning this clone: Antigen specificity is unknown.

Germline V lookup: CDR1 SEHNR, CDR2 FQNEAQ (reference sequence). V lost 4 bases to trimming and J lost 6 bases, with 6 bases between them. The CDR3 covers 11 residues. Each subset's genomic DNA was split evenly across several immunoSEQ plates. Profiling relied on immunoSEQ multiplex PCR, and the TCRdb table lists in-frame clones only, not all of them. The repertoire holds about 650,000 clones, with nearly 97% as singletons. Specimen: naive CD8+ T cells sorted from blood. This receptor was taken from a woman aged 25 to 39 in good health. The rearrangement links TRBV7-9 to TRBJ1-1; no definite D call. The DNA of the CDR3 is TGTGCCAGCAGCTCCCCCGCTGAAGCTTTCTTT. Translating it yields CASSSPAEAFF.